These T cell receptor beta chains were read from a single sample in a study of cytomegalovirus exposure and HLA in healthy donors. Clones were sequenced by immunoSEQ multiplex PCR, and TCRdb holds only the in-frame ones, with some missing. This table has approximately 200,000 clones, approximately 80% appearing once. The sample comprised PBMCs. The receptors shown here come from a boy aged 2 to 10 in good health and CMV-seronegative. CDR3s include the opening cysteine and the closing phenylalanine or tryptophan. Each record gives: CDR3 DNA, CDR3 protein, V gene, D gene, J gene. A D gene is named only where the DNA matches it firmly.

TGTGCCAGCAGGAGAGAAACTCTCACCGGGGAGCTGTTTTTT CASRRETLTGELFF TRBV6-5 . TRBJ2-2
TGTGCCACCAGCAGACCGGGACAGGTACCCTACGAGCAGTACTTC CATSRPGQVPYEQYF TRBV15 TRBD1 TRBJ2-7
TGTGCCAGCAGCTATGGGGGGTGGGAGAACACTGAAGCTTTCTTT CASSYGGWENTEAFF TRBV5-4 . TRBJ1-1
TGTGCCAGCAGTCCCCTCTTTAACCAAGCACTACAGGACCCCCTTTCTGGGGCCAACGTCCTGACTTTC CASSPLFNQALQDPLSGANVLTF TRBV2 . TRBJ2-6
TGCGCCAGCAGCCAAGCGAGGGAGCGCACAGATACGCAGTATTTT CASSQARERTDTQYF TRBV4-3 . TRBJ2-3
TGTGCCAGCAGTGGGTCCCCCGGGAATTCACCCCTCCACTTT CASSGSPGNSPLHF TRBV6-5 . TRBJ1-6
TGCAGCGTTGCAGCTGACACCTCTGGAAACACCATATATTTT CSVAADTSGNTIYF TRBV29-1 . TRBJ1-3
TGTGCCAGCACCTACTCCCGGGACTTGAACACCGGGGAGCTGTTTTTT CASTYSRDLNTGELFF TRBV6-5 . TRBJ2-2
TGTGCCAGCAGTTACAGGGAGGGGAACACTGAAGCTTTCTTT CASSYREGNTEAFF TRBV27 . TRBJ1-1
TGTGCCAGCAGCTTCTACTCCTCTGGGGCCAACGTCCTGACTTTC CASSFYSSGANVLTF TRBV5-6 . TRBJ2-6
TGTGCCAGCAGCCAGGACAGGATCTCTGGAAACACCATATATTTT CASSQDRISGNTIYF TRBV4-2 TRBD1 TRBJ1-3
TGTGCCAGCTCAAGTCTCAGGACTAGCGGTCCCAATGAGCAGTTCTTC CASSSLRTSGPNEQFF TRBV18 TRBD2 TRBJ2-1
TGTGCTAGCAGCCCGGTGGGGGACGGGGGGACCGGGGAGCTGTTTTTT CASSPVGDGGTGELFF TRBV7-7 TRBD2 TRBJ2-2